These 30 T cell receptor beta chains came from one sample sequenced in a study of blood T cell repertoires in COVID-19 (dated by TCRdb to between 2020 and 2021). The library was made by the immunoSEQ multiplex PCR assay. The source is immuneACCESS, and TCRdb retained only in-frame sequences with V and J called. Part of the clones is not carried over; for the studies checked, unresolved V genes explain less than half of this, and the remainder is unexplained. The sample records a few hundred thousand clones, about 88% of which are singletons. The ten largest clones take up approximately 1.5% of the sample. Sequenced input: PBMCs or T cells enriched from blood (not recorded which). The receptors stem from a woman aged 18 to 35 who had been exposed to COVID-19.

V usage is TRBV9 and J usage is TRBJ1-6, with a possible D match to TRBD1 (6 bases). CDR1 and CDR2 from the germline V gene are SGDLS and YYNGEE. CDR3 size: 13 residues. V was cut by 3 bases and J by 13 bases, with 14 bases left in between. The DNA of the CDR3 is TGTGCCAGCAGCGCCTATGGGGACATTCCCCTCCACTTT. Translating gives CASSAYGDIPLHF.

This clone has more than one count but fewer than ten. The V call is TRBV24-1, the J call TRBJ1-2; weak D call: TRBD1 (6 bases). V was trimmed by 2 bases and J by 8 bases, leaving 17 bases between them. CDR1 KGHDR and CDR2 SFDVKD come from the germline V gene. The CDR3 length is 15 residues. Here the CDR3 DNA reads TGTGCCACCAGTGATTCCGCCCTGACAGGTCAAGGCTACACCTTC. Its translation is CATSDSALTGQGYTF.

The rearrangement uses TRBV27 and TRBJ2-7, with a weak D call TRBD2 (7 bases). Germline lookup yields CDR1 MNHEY and CDR2 SMNVEV (reference sequence). The V gene lost 3 bases and the J gene lost 4 bases, with 22 bases spanning the gap. CDR3 length equals 17 residues. DNA for the CDR3: TGTGCCAGCAGTTTGGGGTGGGGGGGCCCTGGCGAATACGAGCAGTACTTC. Protein: CASSLGWGGPGEYEQYF.

Regarding this clone: Other nucleotide sequences from this sample produce the same CDR3. V gene TRBV6-2 or TRBV6-3 combines with J gene TRBJ2-7, with D possibly matching TRBD2 (5 bases). The germline V gene has CDR1 MNHEY and CDR2 SVGEGT. The CDR3 has 12 residues. Trimming cost V 2 bases and J 4 bases, with 6 bases left between them. CDR3 sequence reads: CASSYRGYEQYF. CDR3 DNA: TGTGCCAGCAGTTACCGAGGGTACGAGCAGTACTTC.

V is TRBV4-2 and J is TRBJ2-5; no clear D gene. Deletions cut 1 base from V and 2 bases from J, with 8 bases between. The CDR3 is made up of 14 amino acids. Germline V CDR1 and CDR2: LGHNA, YNFKEQ. The CDR3 DNA reads TGTGCCAGCAGCCAAGGAGAGAGGCAAGAGACCCAGTACTTC. Its protein is CASSQGERQETQYF.

This clone is a singleton in its sample. One end of the junction varies from germline; a read error may be responsible. This chain uses TRBV5-1 with TRBJ1-2; TRBD1 agrees at 8 bases. This CDR3 region has 12 residues. Germline CDR1 and CDR2: SGHRS and YFSETQ. The CDR3 nucleotides are TGCGCCAGCAGCCTTGGGGACAGGCGTTTATCCTTC. Amino acids: CASSLGDRRLSF.

The chain recombines TRBV9 with TRBJ1-2; D uncertain. The CDR3 is 13 amino acids. V gave up 0 bases and J gave up 4 bases, with 7 bases separating them. CDR1 is SGDLS, CDR2 YYNGEE, per germline. CDR3 nucleotide sequence: TGTGCCAGCAGCGTAGGGTCGGGCTATGGCTACACCTTC. This codes for CASSVGSGYGYTF.

The chain carries TRBV6-2 or TRBV6-3 and TRBJ2-1, with D possibly TRBD2 on 5 matching bases. Trimming shortened V by 4 bases and J by 6 bases, and 16 bases separated the two germline ends. CDR3 length equals 15 residues. Germline assignment: CDR1 MNHEY and CDR2 SVGEGT. The CDR3, as DNA: TGTGCCAGCAGTTCCGGACTCATCCCGGGCAATGAGCAGTTCTTC. Translated: CASSSGLIPGNEQFF.

This rearrangement joins TRBV9 to TRBJ2-7; D not certain. V was shortened by 0 bases and J by 2 bases, with 6 bases between the two germline ends. This CDR3 region has 13 residues. The V gene's germline CDR1 is SGDLS and CDR2 YYNGEE. This chain's CDR3 is CASSVGSAYEQYF. DNA of the CDR3: TGTGCCAGCAGCGTAGGCTCAGCCTACGAGCAGTACTTC. The full variable domain, with the rest looked up from reference TRBV9 and TRBJ2-7, is DSGVTQTPKHLITATGQRVTLRCSPRSGDLSVYWYQQSLDQGLQFLIQYYNGEERAKGNILERFSAQQFPDLHSELNLSSLELGDSALYFCASSVGSAYEQYFGPGTRLTVT.

V usage is TRBV4-1 and J usage is TRBJ2-3; 9 nucleotides line up with TRBD1. Germline V gives CDR1 MGHRA, CDR2 YSYEKL. The CDR3 runs to 16 residues. J was trimmed by 2 bases and V by 6 bases; bases with no gene match: 9. The CDR3 DNA reads as TGCGCCAGCAGTCGATGGACAGGGGCGGACACAGATACGCAGTATTTT. Translated: CASSRWTGADTDTQYF.

This chain connects TRBV19 to TRBJ1-5; D is possibly TRBD1 (6 bases). With 5 bases removed from V and 7 bases from J, the gap between germline ends came to 12 bases. This CDR3 has 13 amino acids. Germline CDR1 is LNHDA and CDR2 is SQIVND (reference sequence). For the CDR3, the DNA is TGTGCCAGTAGTGACACAGGGAGCCAGCCCCAGCATTTT. This codes for CASSDTGSQPQHF.

CDR3 residues: CASSYLSTDTQYF. The CDR3 DNA is TGTGCCAGCAGTTACCTTAGCACAGATACGCAGTATTTT. V usage is TRBV6-5 and J usage is TRBJ2-3, with D unclear. The CDR3 has 13 amino acids. Germline loops: CDR1 MNHEY, CDR2 SVGAGI. The germline V and J ends were trimmed by 2 bases and 0 bases, with 3 bases remaining between them.

This clone was counted a single time. The gene calls are TRBV9 and TRBJ2-1; weak D call: TRBD1 (6 bases). This CDR3 contains 13 residues. V gave up 0 bases and J gave up 8 bases, with 9 bases separating them. The germline CDR1 and CDR2 sequences are SGDLS and YYNGEE. The CDR3 reads CASSVEGVDEQFF. CDR3 bases: TGTGCCAGCAGCGTAGAGGGGGTTGATGAGCAGTTCTTC.

The rearrangement joins TRBV18 to TRBJ1-2; possible D gene TRBD1, 5 bases. The CDR3 length is 15 residues. V lost 1 base and J lost 6, with 15 bases in between. Germline V gene sequence: CDR1 KGHSH, CDR2 LQKENI. This chain's CDR3 is CASSPLVETGDGYTF. The CDR3 bases are TGTGCCAGCTCACCACTCGTAGAAACAGGTGATGGCTACACCTTC.

The chain has TRBV6-2 or TRBV6-3 and TRBJ2-7; tentative D call: TRBD1 (7 bases). The CDR3 runs to 19 residues. Trimming stripped 5 bases from V and 2 bases from J, with 28 bases between. CDR1 is MNHEY, CDR2 SVGEGT, per germline. Written as DNA, the CDR3 is TGTGCCAGCAGTACCCATCGACAGGGAAAGGGCTCGGGAGCCTACGAGCAGTACTTC. Its protein is CASSTHRQGKGSGAYEQYF.

The chain combines TRBV10-3 with TRBJ1-5; D unclear. Germline V gene sequence: CDR1 ENHRY, CDR2 SYGVKD. The CDR3 loop spans 17 amino acids. V was cut by 0 bases and J by 0 bases, with 12 bases left in between. Here the CDR3 reads CAISESLVTDSNQPQHF. In nucleotides, the CDR3 is TGTGCCATCAGTGAGTCCCTAGTCACGGATAGCAATCAGCCCCAGCATTTT.

This chain uses TRBV21-1 with TRBJ1-6; the table's TRBD1 call for D was not verified on the DNA. TRBV21-1 is marked as a pseudogene. There are 18 residues in the CDR3. The CDR3 bases are TGTGCCAGCAGCAAAGTTGGATTTGACAGGCAGCTGAATTCACCCCTCCACTTT. Amino acids: CASSKVGFDRQLNSPLHF.

J is TRBJ1-2 and V is TRBV3-1 (or the pseudogene TRBV3-2); 8 positions match TRBD1. This CDR3 has 15 amino acids. Germline V gene sequence: CDR1 LGHDT, CDR2 YNNKEL (reference sequence). V gave up 1 base and J gave up 4 bases; unmatched junction bases: 5. The chain's CDR3 is CASSQVQGAGYGYTF. The CDR3, as DNA: TGTGCCAGCAGCCAAGTTCAGGGGGCTGGCTATGGCTACACCTTC.

The chain has TRBV5-4 and TRBJ1-4; D is unresolved. Trimming took 0 bases from V and 2 from J, leaving 5 bases between them. Germline lookup yields CDR1 SGHNT and CDR2 YYREEE (reference sequence). This CDR3 spans 14 amino acids. CDR3 sequence: CASSLGGTNEKLFF. The CDR3 DNA is TGTGCCAGCAGCTTGGGAGGGACTAATGAAAAACTGTTTTTT. Supplemented by reference TRBV5-4 and TRBJ1-4, the full variable domain reads ETGVTQSPTHLIKTRGQQVTLRCSSQSGHNTVSWYQQALGQGPQFIFQYYREEENGRGNFPPRFSGLQFPNYSSELNVNALELDDSALYLCASSLGGTNEKLFFGSGTQLSVL.

The rearrangement uses TRBV28 and TRBJ2-7, with 7 nucleotides matching TRBD2. The CDR3 totals 13 residues. Germline V gene sequence: CDR1 MDHEN, CDR2 SYDVKM. Trimming cost V 5 bases and J 1 base; bases outside gene matches: 2. Here the CDR3 DNA reads TGTGCCAGCAGTCCAGCGGGGTCCTACGAGCAGTACTTC. It specifies CASSPAGSYEQYF.

This chain uses TRBV14 with TRBJ2-2; 12 bases fit TRBD1. CDR1 and CDR2 from the germline V gene are SGHDN and FVKESK. V trimming: 4 bases; J trimming: 7 bases; junction bases outside the gene matches: 4. This CDR3 is 15 amino acids long. The DNA of the CDR3 is TGTGCCAGCAGCCGGGACAGGGGGCCGGACGGGGAGCTGTTTTTT. The encoded protein is CASSRDRGPDGELFF.

CDR3 loop: CASSHRRENEQFF. The CDR3 DNA follows: TGTGCCAGCAGCCATCGACGGGAAAATGAGCAGTTCTTC. V is TRBV11-2 and J is TRBJ2-1; D might be TRBD2 (5 bases). There are 13 residues in the CDR3. Germline values: CDR1 SGHAT, CDR2 FQNNGV. The ends were cut back, 5 bases at V and 7 bases at J, with 12 bases in the middle.

This chain connects TRBV27 to TRBJ2-7; 8 positions match TRBD1. Germline CDR1 is MNHEY and CDR2 is SMNVEV (reference sequence). J lost 5 bases, V lost 5 bases, and 8 bases had no gene match. The CDR3 is 14 residues long. The CDR3 loop reads CASSPPGQGDEQYF. The CDR3 region has the DNA TGTGCCAGCAGTCCCCCCGGACAGGGAGACGAGCAGTACTTC.

The chain links TRBV28 to TRBJ2-2; 14 bases map to TRBD2. The CDR3 consists of 15 residues. The germline V gene encodes CDR1 MDHEN and CDR2 SYDVKM. V gave up 6 bases and J gave up 8 bases; unmatched junction bases: 5. The CDR3 loop reads CASRRGLAGAGELFF. CDR3 nucleotide sequence: TGTGCCAGCAGGCGGGGACTAGCGGGAGCTGGGGAGCTGTTTTTT.

This chain links TRBV3-1 (or the pseudogene TRBV3-2) with TRBJ2-7; 10 nucleotides match TRBD1. The CDR3 length is 15 residues. The germline V gene has CDR1 LGHDT and CDR2 YNNKEL (reference sequence). Losses at the gene ends were 1 base for V and 2 bases for J; bases not matched to a gene: 2. The CDR3 sequence is CASSQVGTGAYEQYF. CDR3 nucleotide sequence: TGTGCCAGCAGCCAAGTAGGGACAGGGGCCTACGAGCAGTACTTC.

This clone was recorded once. The chain has TRBV18 and TRBJ2-7; TRBD1 agrees at 9 bases. The CDR3 covers 17 residues. V trimming: 2 bases; J trimming: 4 bases; junction bases outside the gene matches: 12. The germline gives CDR1 KGHSH, CDR2 LQKENI. The CDR3 nucleotides read TGTGCCAGCTCACCAGGCTCCGGGACAGGGAAGTTTTACGAGCAGTACTTC. It is translated as CASSPGSGTGKFYEQYF.

This chain connects TRBV2 to TRBJ2-3; possibly TRBD2 for D (6 bases). Germline CDR1 is SNHLY and CDR2 is FYNNEI. The CDR3 length is 15 residues. Trimming took 6 bases from V and 1 from J, leaving 14 bases between them. The CDR3 here is CASSLGGSGTDTQYF. Here the CDR3 DNA reads TGTGCCAGCAGCTTGGGAGGTAGCGGCACAGATACGCAGTATTTT. The full variable domain, rest sourced from reference TRBV2 and TRBJ2-3, is EPEVTQTPSHQVTQMGQEVILRCVPISNHLYFYWYRQILGQKVEFLVSFYNNEISEKSEIFDDQFSVERPDGSNFTLKIRSTKLEDSAMYFCASSLGGSGTDTQYFGPGTRLTVL.

This chain joins TRBV3-1 (or the pseudogene TRBV3-2) and TRBJ1-2; 9 bases match TRBD1. J lost 4 bases, V lost 4 bases, and 13 bases had no gene match. Germline CDR1 is LGHDT and CDR2 is YNNKEL (reference sequence). This CDR3 is 17 amino acids long. The CDR3 region has the DNA TGTGCCAGCAGCCCCACCCAGGACAGGGGAACAAGCTATGGCTACACCTTC. Encoded protein: CASSPTQDRGTSYGYTF.

J is TRBJ2-7 and V is TRBV5-1; TRBD2 matches at 9 bases. Germline assignment: CDR1 SGHRS and CDR2 YFSETQ. The CDR3 runs 16 residues. J was trimmed by 5 bases and V by 3 bases; bases with no gene match: 12. The CDR3 DNA is TGCGCCAGCAGCTCTGGGGTGGCTAGCGGGACCCACGAGCAGTACTTC. It translates to CASSSGVASGTHEQYF.

CDR3: CASSLAGGVINQPQHF. The CDR3 DNA sequence: TGTGCCAGCAGCTTAGCGGGGGGGGTTATCAATCAGCCCCAGCATTTT. The J gene is TRBJ1-5, the V gene TRBV7-8, with D possibly being TRBD1 (5 bases). This CDR3 comprises 16 residues. Germline CDR1 SGHVS, CDR2 FQNEAQ. V dropped 0 bases and J dropped 3 bases, with 12 bases sitting between them.